This is a list of T cell receptor beta chains from one sample in a study of blood T cell repertoires in COVID-19. Sequenced by immunoSEQ multiplex PCR; TCRdb stores in-frame clones only, minus some. The sample gives 200,000 to 300,000 clones, about 90% of which show up once; approximately 6.2% is in the top ten. Sequencing was done on a sample of peripheral blood. These receptors all come from a man between 60 and 70 years old with acute or convalescent COVID-19. The CDR3 runs from the conserved cysteine through the conserved F or W.

V gene: TRBV6-5
CDR3 protein: CASSYSGLANTEAFF

V gene: TRBV7-2
CDR3 protein: CASSLERASNTQYF

V gene: TRBV19
CDR3 protein: CASSTAGTGTTEAFF

V gene: TRBV6-5
CDR3 protein: CASSKRVQLYNEQFF

V gene: TRBV4-2
CDR3 protein: CASSQEQWSSYEQYF

V gene: TRBV19
CDR3 protein: CASNPGTVNSPLHF

V gene: TRBV7-2
CDR3 protein: CASSIQRNNEQFF

V gene: TRBV4-3
CDR3 protein: CASSQEGHPDTQYF

V gene: TRBV2
CDR3 protein: CASSEKRQYTGELFF

V gene: TRBV2
CDR3 protein: CAKLYRREVSGANVLTF

V gene: TRBV11-2
CDR3 protein: CASSLAAGGPLEQYF

V gene: TRBV30
CDR3 protein: CAWSARNREYEQYF

V gene: TRBV24-1
CDR3 protein: CATSDPTGPGQETQYF

V gene: TRBV11-3
CDR3 protein: CASSSGQGASRNEQYF

V gene: TRBV7-9
CDR3 protein: CASSSGTVANYGYTF

V gene: TRBV4-1
CDR3 protein: CASSQGLAGGYEQFF

V gene: TRBV7-2
CDR3 protein: CASSLVGTGEETQYF

V gene: TRBV19
CDR3 protein: CASSIGTAPNYGYTF

V gene: TRBV28
CDR3 protein: CASSQDRVGNGELFF

V gene: TRBV9
CDR3 protein: CASSPRQGYSYEQYF

V gene: TRBV25-1
CDR3 protein: CASGEGSNTEAFF

V gene: TRBV5-1
CDR3 protein: CASSSSGLAGLTTDTQYF

V gene: TRBV6-5
CDR3 protein: CASRPTGNGEQYF

V gene: TRBV4-1
CDR3 protein: CASSQVRAGGLDTQYF

V gene: TRBV5-1
CDR3 protein: CASSLGGNSNQPQHF

V gene: TRBV20-1
CDR3 protein: CSAPSGNTIYF

V gene: TRBV5-4
CDR3 protein: CASSLVGEKLFF

V gene: TRBV6-5
CDR3 protein: CASRTGVGREKLFF

V gene: TRBV18
CDR3 protein: CASSQGAANEKLFF

V gene: TRBV4-1
CDR3 protein: CASSQSVAGGPRETQYF

V gene: TRBV2
CDR3 protein: CASSKNRGGYTF

V gene: TRBV19
CDR3 protein: CASSIRSSGRPGELFF

V gene: TRBV5-4
CDR3 protein: CASSLEAENEQFF

V gene: TRBV7-9
CDR3 protein: CASSLDRGGENTEAFF

V gene: TRBV18
CDR3 protein: CASSLGTSGRADTYEQYF

V gene: TRBV4-2
CDR3 protein: CASSQGDRAGANVLTF

V gene: TRBV7-2
CDR3 protein: CASSQQGLVHEQYF

V gene: TRBV6-5
CDR3 protein: CASSYSIGRGQPQHF

V gene: TRBV6-5
CDR3 protein: CASSYSRQNTEAFF

V gene: TRBV28
CDR3 protein: CASSLRTGNTGELFF

V gene: TRBV18
CDR3 protein: CASSPMGSNEKLFF

V gene: TRBV5-1
CDR3 protein: CASSSVDLVNTGELFF

V gene: TRBV5-1
CDR3 protein: CASSSDTNTGELFF

V gene: TRBV11-2
CDR3 protein: CASSLDRDTEAFF

V gene: TRBV7-8
CDR3 protein: CASSLADIEQYF

V gene: TRBV11-2
CDR3 protein: CASSRGTMNTEAFF

V gene: TRBV7-8
CDR3 protein: CASSRKGGAGNTIYF